This TCR beta chain is drawn from a study of neurological immune-mediated disorders. It was by 5'RACE with 10-nucleotide random UMIs that the cDNA was made. A single record per CDR3 protein comes from TCRdb applying MiXCR to the 5' RACE reads. This sample has more than 70,000 distinct CDR3 sequences, with about a tenth found just once. The CDR3 contains 14 residues. CDR1 is SGHAT, CDR2 FQNNGV, per germline. J was trimmed by 4 bases and V by 5 bases; bases with no gene match: 8. The chain is built from TRBV11-2 and TRBJ2-7, with 7 bases matching TRBD1. The receptor was isolated from a man aged 40-49 years in good health. The specimen sequenced was PBMCs. The CDR3 is CASSRWTGTYEQYF. DNA for the CDR3: TGTGCCAGCAGCCGGTGGACAGGAACATACGAGCAGTACTTC.